What follows are 25 T cell receptor beta chains derived from one specimen sequenced in a study of blood T cell repertoires in COVID-19. Clones were sequenced by immunoSEQ multiplex PCR, and TCRdb holds only the in-frame ones, with some missing. The table lists approximately 150,000 clones, 79% of them singletons. Sequenced input: peripheral blood. Receptors were obtained from a woman aged 60-75 years with COVID-19, enrolled during active disease.

The chain joins TRBV10-3 to TRBJ1-3; tentative D call: TRBD1 (6 bases). CDR1 is ENHRY and CDR2 is SYGVKD in the germline V gene. The germline V and J ends were trimmed by 9 bases and 2 bases, with 11 bases remaining between them. The CDR3 totals 13 residues. Written as DNA, the CDR3 is TGTGCCATTAGGGGGGGCACTGGAAACACCATATATTTT. Residues: CAIRGGTGNTIYF.

The V and J genes are TRBV28 and TRBJ1-5; TRBD1 is a possible D gene (6 bases). The V gene's germline CDR1 is MDHEN and CDR2 SYDVKM. The CDR3 has 15 amino acids. Trimming took off 5 bases at V and 5 bases at J, with 16 bases between the two ends. CDR3 DNA: TGTGCCAGCAGTATTGGACAGCTCCAAGATCAGCCCCAGCATTTT. This gives the protein CASSIGQLQDQPQHF.

This sequence joins TRBV19 and TRBJ1-5; tentatively, D is TRBD1 (6 bases). V was pared by 5 bases and J by 0 bases, with 17 bases between. The CDR3 is 17 amino acids. The germline V gene has CDR1 LNHDA and CDR2 SQIVND (reference sequence). The CDR3 DNA reads as TGTGCCAGTAGTGCCCAGGGGCAGTCCTATAGCAATCAGCCCCAGCATTTT. Protein: CASSAQGQSYSNQPQHF. The complete variable domain, with remaining parts taken from reference TRBV19 and TRBJ1-5, reads DGGITQSPKYLFRKEGQNVTLSCEQNLNHDAMYWYRQDPGQGLRLIYYSQIVNDFQKGDIAEGYSVSREKKESFPLTVTSAQKNPTAFYLCASSAQGQSYSNQPQHFGDGTRLSIL.

The chain employs TRBV10-3 and TRBJ1-4, with 9 bases fitting TRBD1. Looked up from germline, CDR1 is ENHRY and CDR2 is SYGVKD. The CDR3 runs to 14 residues. V lost 4 bases to trimming and J lost 8 bases; unmatched junction nucleotides: 5. CDR3 sequence reads: CAISGGTGQEKLFF. Written as DNA, the CDR3 is TGTGCCATCAGTGGAGGGACAGGGCAGGAAAAACTGTTTTTT.

V usage is TRBV24-1 and J usage is TRBJ2-1; 8 nucleotides agree with TRBD2. The V gene end was trimmed by 1 base and the J gene end by 2 bases; junction bases not matched to a gene: 3. This CDR3 contains 16 residues. The germline CDR1 and CDR2 sequences are KGHDR and SFDVKD. This CDR3 reads CATSDLSGGAYNEQFF. As DNA, the CDR3 is TGTGCCACCAGTGATTTATCGGGGGGGGCCTACAATGAGCAGTTCTTC.

The CDR3 loop reads CASSLAPDRHTEAFF. The CDR3 region has the DNA TGTGCCAGCAGCTTGGCCCCAGACAGGCACACTGAAGCTTTCTTT. The genes are TRBV5-4 and TRBJ1-1, with a weak D call TRBD1 (6 bases). The CDR3 has 15 amino acids. The V and J ends lost 0 bases and 3 bases respectively, with 12 bases between them. CDR1 and CDR2 from the germline V gene are SGHNT and YYREEE (reference sequence).

The genes are TRBV7-3 and TRBJ1-1, with TRBD1 as a possible D gene (6 bases). V gave up 4 bases and J gave up 2 bases, with 8 bases separating them. The V gene's germline CDR1 is SGHTA and CDR2 FQGTGA. The length of the CDR3 is 13 residues. CDR3 amino acids: CASSSDSNTEAFF. Here the CDR3 DNA reads TGTGCCAGCAGCTCGGACAGTAACACTGAAGCTTTCTTT.

The chain has TRBV15 and TRBJ1-5, with TRBD1 matching over 9 bases. There are 13 residues in the CDR3. Germline assignment: CDR1 LNHNV and CDR2 YYDKDF (reference sequence). The V and J ends lost 5 bases and 5 bases, in that order; junction bases with no gene match: 1. The CDR3 nucleotides read TGTGCCACCAGCTGGACAGGGGATCAGCCCCAGCATTTT. Translated: CATSWTGDQPQHF.

The chain has TRBV28 and TRBJ2-4; D remains unclear. Germline loops: CDR1 MDHEN, CDR2 SYDVKM. CDR3 length: 11 amino acids. V lost 4 bases, J lost 6 bases, and 4 bases lay in between. The CDR3 DNA reads TGTGCCAGCAGTTCAGGAAACATTCAGTACTTC. Amino acids: CASSSGNIQYF. The full variable domain, its missing parts supplied by reference TRBV28 and TRBJ2-4, is DVKVTQSSRYLVKRTGEKVFLECVQDMDHENMFWYRQDPGLGLRLIYFSYDVKMKEKGDIPEGYSVSREKKERFSLILESASTNQTSMYLCASSSGNIQYFGAGTRLSVL.

The gene calls are TRBV11-1 and TRBJ2-5; the match to TRBD1 covers 12 bases. The CDR3 is made up of 16 amino acids. The germline V gene has CDR1 SGHAT and CDR2 FQDESV (reference sequence). V was clipped by 5 bases and J by 5 bases; unmatched bases: 9. The CDR3, as DNA: TGTGCCAGCAGCGGCCTGGGACAGGGGGCAAAGGAGACCCAGTACTTC. Its translation is CASSGLGQGAKETQYF.

Details on this clone: One end of the junction varies from germline; a read error may be responsible. This same CDR3 is encoded by further DNA sequences in the sample. This rearrangement joins TRBV7-6 to TRBJ2-2; TRBD2 matches at 9 bases. This CDR3 is built from 17 residues. Germline V gene sequence: CDR1 SGHVS, CDR2 FNYEAQ. CDR3 protein: CASSLGVAGANTGELFF. The CDR3 DNA reads TGTGCCAGTAGCTTAGGGGTAGCGGGAGCGAACACCGGGGAGCTGTTTTTT.

The chain joins TRBV6-1 to TRBJ2-5, with 15 bases fitting TRBD2. CDR1 is MNHNS and CDR2 is SASEGT in the germline V gene. With V trimmed by 4 bases and J by 5 bases, 5 bases remained unmatched. This CDR3 is 16 amino acids long. CDR3 nucleotides: TGTGCCAGCAGTGGGACTAGCGGGAGGGCCCGGGAGACCCAGTACTTC. Translation: CASSGTSGRARETQYF.

Here the CDR3 DNA reads TGTGCCAGCAGCCCGTACAGGGAGGGCTACACCTTC. Protein: CASSPYREGYTF. V and J are TRBV5-6 and TRBJ1-2; maybe TRBD1 (6 bases). The germline V gene has CDR1 SGHDT and CDR2 YYEEEE. The CDR3 length is 12 residues. V lost 4 bases and J 8 bases, leaving 12 bases between the germline ends.

Of note for this clone: Germline is not matched at one junction end, which may reflect a read error. The J gene is TRBJ1-4, the V gene TRBV28, with D possibly TRBD1 on 6 matching bases. Germline V gives CDR1 MDHEN, CDR2 SYDVKM. CDR3 length: 12 residues. In DNA, the CDR3 is TGTGCCAGCAGTTTACTTCTCGGGACAAGGGTTTTT. Encoded protein: CASSLLLGTRVF.

This chain connects TRBV5-1 to TRBJ1-3; D possibly corresponds to TRBD1 (6 bases). Per germline, CDR1 SGHRS and CDR2 YFSETQ. There are 14 residues in the CDR3. V was trimmed by 1 base and J by 8 bases, leaving 13 bases between them. CDR3 sequence (DNA): TGCGCCAGCAGCTTGACAGGGTTTGAGGACACCATATATTTT. This translates into CASSLTGFEDTIYF.

V usage is TRBV4-2 and J usage is TRBJ2-7, with TRBD2 matching 7 bases. CDR3 length: 14 amino acids. The germline CDR1 and CDR2 sequences are LGHNA and YNFKEQ. V was clipped by 4 bases and J by 3 bases; unmatched bases: 6. The chain's CDR3 is CASSREAGFYEQYF. CDR3 coding DNA: TGTGCCAGCAGCCGGGAAGCGGGATTCTACGAGCAGTACTTC.

This chain connects TRBV5-6 to TRBJ1-2, with 10 bases that match TRBD1. V shed 0 bases, J shed 6 bases, and the junction held 5 bases outside the gene matches. Looked up from germline, CDR1 is SGHDT and CDR2 is YYEEEE. This CDR3 has 15 residues. The DNA for the CDR3 is TGTGCCAGCAGCTTGGAAGGGACAGGGGATCATGGCTACACCTTC. It is translated as CASSLEGTGDHGYTF.

This chain connects TRBV3-1 (or the pseudogene TRBV3-2) to TRBJ2-2; 7 bases agree with TRBD2. Germline V gives CDR1 LGHDT, CDR2 YNNKEL (reference sequence). Trimming took 4 bases from V and 6 from J; bases not matched to a gene: 11. The CDR3 totals 16 residues. CDR3 in amino acids: CASSRRGVSKPGELFF. CDR3 DNA: TGTGCCAGCAGCCGTCGGGGGGTTTCAAAGCCCGGGGAGCTGTTTTTT.

The chain combines TRBV6-5 with TRBJ2-2, with 9 bases identical to TRBD1. The CDR3 contains 15 residues. CDR1 and CDR2 (germline): MNHEY, SVGAGI. After removal of 6 bases from V and 4 bases from J, the junction contained 6 bases not matched to a gene. The CDR3 sequence: CASRSGQGSTGELFF. The CDR3 region has the DNA TGTGCCAGCAGGTCCGGACAGGGGAGCACCGGGGAGCTGTTTTTT.

The CDR3 sequence: CASSVRGDRGTGELFF. The DNA for the CDR3 is TGTGCCAGCAGCGTAAGAGGAGACAGGGGCACCGGGGAGCTGTTTTTT. The genes are TRBV9 and TRBJ2-2; 8 nucleotides match TRBD1. J gave up 4 bases and V 1 base, and 6 bases lay outside the gene matches. The CDR3 loop spans 16 amino acids. The germline CDR1 and CDR2 sequences are SGDLS and YYNGEE.

This clone turned up a few times. The chain recombines TRBV4-1 with TRBJ2-7; possibly TRBD1 for D (6 bases). Germline V gene sequence: CDR1 MGHRA, CDR2 YSYEKL. Trimming pared 4 bases from V and 4 bases from J, leaving 17 bases between. The CDR3 contains 15 residues. Here the CDR3 reads CASSLQGWESYEQYV. Here the CDR3 DNA reads TGCGCCAGCAGCCTACAGGGATGGGAGAGTTACGAGCAGTACGTC.

The V gene is TRBV11-2, the J gene TRBJ1-4, with TRBD1 as a possible D gene (6 bases). Germline CDR1 and CDR2: SGHAT and FQNNGV. The CDR3 contains 14 residues. Trimming removed 2 bases at V and 8 bases at J, with 12 bases between. The CDR3 region is CASSLRGQGEKLFF. CDR3 sequence (DNA): TGTGCCAGCAGCTTAAGGGGACAAGGCGAAAAACTGTTTTTT. Full variable domain (remainder filled in from reference TRBV11-2 and TRBJ1-4): EAGVAQSPRYKIIEKRQSVAFWCNPISGHATLYWYQQILGQGPKLLIQFQNNGVVDDSQLPKDRFSAERLKGVDSTLKIQPAKLEDSAVYLCASSLRGQGEKLFFGSGTQLSVL.

The V gene is TRBV5-1, the J gene TRBJ2-3, with 9 bases aligning to TRBD1. There are 14 residues in the CDR3. Trimming took 6 bases from V and 4 from J; bases not matched to a gene: 6. Germline lookup yields CDR1 SGHRS and CDR2 YFSETQ. CDR3 sequence (DNA): TGCGCCAGCACGTTGACAGGGGGGTCAGATACGCAGTATTTT. This translates into CASTLTGGSDTQYF.

The chain has TRBV7-3 and TRBJ2-2; 9 positions match TRBD1. The CDR3 spans 19 residues. Unmatched junction bases numbered 14, after V lost 4 bases and J lost 2 bases. The V gene's germline CDR1 is SGHTA and CDR2 FQGTGA. CDR3: CASSSPFSGTGINTGELFF. CDR3 DNA sequence: TGTGCCAGCAGCTCTCCCTTCTCCGGGACAGGGATTAACACCGGGGAGCTGTTTTTT.

This clone was recorded once. The chain is built from TRBV19 and TRBJ2-5; maybe TRBD1 (7 bases). V lost 10 bases and J lost 5, with 17 bases in between. From germline, CDR1 is LNHDA and CDR2 SQIVND (reference sequence). The CDR3 runs to 13 residues. The DNA of the CDR3 is TGTGCCACAACACAGGGGAGCGGGGAGACCCAGTACTTC. Amino acids: CATTQGSGETQYF. The full variable domain, completed using reference TRBV19 and TRBJ2-5, is DGGITQSPKYLFRKEGQNVTLSCEQNLNHDAMYWYRQDPGQGLRLIYYSQIVNDFQKGDIAEGYSVSREKKESFPLTVTSAQKNPTAFYLCATTQGSGETQYFGPGTRLLVL.